This T cell receptor (beta chain) was documented in a study of cytomegalovirus exposure and HLA in healthy donors. General observations from the study: As confirmed in vitro, a few CMV-associated chains were specific for CMV antigens.

TCRdb's table, derived via immunoSEQ multiplex PCR, lists solely in-frame clones and lacks some. This sample carries 150,000 or so clones, about four fifths of them seen once, and the ten largest clones take roughly a tenth. As for this clone: Its cognate antigen is unknown.

Trimming cost V 9 bases and J 5 bases; bases outside gene matches: 5. The CDR3 is 12 residues long. The germline V gene encodes CDR1 SGHNT and CDR2 YYREEE (reference sequence). The receptor comes from a young man in good health and CMV-seropositive. The chain couples TRBV5-4 to TRBJ1-2, with 9 bases lining up with TRBD1. Sequenced input: PBMCs. CDR3 protein: CAMDRGSYGYTF. The DNA for the CDR3 is TGTGCCATGGACAGGGGCAGTTATGGCTACACCTTC.